This T cell receptor (beta chain) was recovered during a study of T cells in Graves' hyperthyroidism and ophthalmopathy. RNA transcripts served as the template for amplifying TCR beta CDR3 regions. With the HTBI primer set, the TCR CDR3 went through a first round of RT-PCR. MiXCR, run by TCRdb on the multiplex PCR reads, gives a single entry per CDR3 protein. The sample yields 350,000 or so distinct CDR3 sequences, 15% to 20% seen once. V lost 3 bases, J lost 0 bases, and 18 bases lay in between. The CDR3 covers 18 residues. Sequencing was carried out using blood. The genes are TRBV12-3 or TRBV12-4 and TRBJ2-4; D possibly corresponds to TRBD2 (6 bases). This TCR was sampled from a woman aged 40-49 years with Graves' ophthalmopathy. CDR3 residues: CASSFRRDEGKAKNIQYF. CDR3 nucleotides: TGTGCCAGCAGTTTTAGGAGGGACGAGGGAAAAGCCAAAAACATTCAGTACTTC.